There are a few counts of the clone carrying this T cell receptor (beta chain). The source of the sample is a study of blood T cell repertoires in COVID-19. Data came from immunoSEQ multiplex PCR; TCRdb stores just in-frame clones and leaves some out. This table has over 250,000 clones, about 89% appearing once. This sequence originates from a man aged 40-49 years who had recovered from COVID-19. The sample consisted of PBMCs or T cells enriched from blood (not recorded which).

The CDR3 region has the DNA TGTGCCAGCAGCTTACAACCGGGGATCACTGAAGCTTTCTTT. Translation gives CASSLQPGITEAFF. V and J are TRBV11-2 and TRBJ1-1; no clear D gene. Germline values: CDR1 SGHAT, CDR2 FQNNGV. This CDR3 has 14 residues. V was cut by 2 bases and J by 4 bases, with 11 bases left in between. The complete variable domain, with remaining parts taken from reference TRBV11-2 and TRBJ1-1, reads EAGVAQSPRYKIIEKRQSVAFWCNPISGHATLYWYQQILGQGPKLLIQFQNNGVVDDSQLPKDRFSAERLKGVDSTLKIQPAKLEDSAVYLCASSLQPGITEAFFGQGTRLTVV.